This TCR beta chain is drawn from a study of cytomegalovirus exposure and HLA in healthy donors. Trimming at V came to 7 bases and at J to 3 bases, leaving 9 bases not matched to a gene. The CDR3 spans 15 residues. Germline V gene data show CDR1 as SGHRS and CDR2 as YFSETQ. PCR amplification relied on 60 Vbeta primers (plus 13 Jbeta primers). Repertoires were generated with immunoSEQ multiplex PCR, while TCRdb's copy carries only in-frame clones and drops some. The sample comprises around 160,000 clones, under 85% of which are singletons, and roughly 6.7% rests with the top ten. Whole-study results and caveats: In a later analysis, an Asian-associated ancestry cluster reportedly showed fewer N-insertions than the approximately 700-donor mean.

Only one count was recorded for this clone. Antigen specificity is unknown. The chain uses TRBV5-1 and TRBJ2-5, with TRBD2 matching over 10 bases. This TCR derives from a woman between 40 and 55 years old in good health and CMV-seropositive. The sequenced sample was PBMCs. CDR3 bases: TGCGCCAGCGCGAAGAGCCTAGCGGGAGAAGAGACCCAGTACTTC. Translating it yields CASAKSLAGEETQYF.